This note documents a single TCR beta chain sequence. This record comes from a study of blood T cell repertoires in COVID-19. Overall study: Both acute and convalescent COVID-19 samples were obtained from the United States, Italy and Spain. The cDNA or gDNA used as material had been derived from T cells, B-cell-depleted T cells, or PBMCs.

This CDR3 is 15 amino acids long. Germline lookup yields CDR1 SGHTA and CDR2 FQGNSA. V shed 5 bases and J 4 bases; nucleotides not matched to a gene: 10. Original processing methods: Reference gene primer amplification gave nucleated cell count estimates. The repertoire was sequenced with immunoSEQ multiplex PCR; TCRdb's copy has only in-frame clones and lacks some. V and J calls and clone size are as listed in that table; D and trimming were resolved from the DNA. The repertoire holds about 140,000 clones, about three quarters seen once, with around 3.2% in the top ten. Participant ages covered roughly 18 to 89 years across about 22 US areas.

The sequenced material came from PBMCs or T cells enriched from blood (not recorded which). The sequence derives from a woman aged 50 to 65 who had recovered from COVID-19. The chain recombines TRBV7-2 with TRBJ1-1; 7 nucleotides match TRBD1. The CDR3 region has the DNA TGTGCCAGCAGCCTAGACAGGGTGATGTTCACTGAAGCTTTCTTT. It translates to CASSLDRVMFTEAFF.